The clone carrying this TCR beta chain has more than one count but fewer than ten. Its antigen is not identified. The data stem from a study of T-cell memory formation after mild COVID-19. Across the whole study: Clusters were largely donor specific. Points from the study as a whole: The finding that pre-infection memory included some responding clones suggested that cross-reactive memory joined. Clones contracting day 15 to 85 were balanced CD4/CD8; later expanders leaned CD4+.

TCRdb re-called the 5' RACE reads through MiXCR, storing one row per CDR3 protein. The sample has approximately 340,000 distinct CDR3 sequences; 13% are singletons. V lost 6 bases to trimming and J lost 0 bases, with 12 bases between them. CDR1 is LGHNA and CDR2 is YSLEER in the germline V gene. The CDR3 runs 16 residues. The TCR sequence derives from a young man who had mild COVID-19 (a few samples of this study predate the infection). Cell type and time point are not known. Material: PBMCs or a T cell subset sorted from them (not recorded which). V usage is TRBV4-3 and J usage is TRBJ2-6; D unresolved. The CDR3 sequence: CASRFDISSGANVLTF. The CDR3 DNA is TGCGCCAGCAGATTCGACATTTCCTCTGGGGCCAACGTCCTGACTTTC.